This T cell receptor (beta chain) was sequenced for a study of PD-1 blockade in classical Hodgkin lymphoma. The protocol was immunoSEQ multiplex PCR, while the TCRdb copy is restricted to in-frame clones and leaves out a portion. The data show about 4,200 clones, with approximately 88% seen just once and around 0.96% held by the top ten. Relapses following autologous stem cell transplantation were seen in all patients, with brentuximab vedotin exposure varying. Starting with thawed PBMCs, CD4+ T cells were purified by magnetic negative selection. This CDR3 spans 16 amino acids. Germline values: CDR1 SGHDT, CDR2 YYEEEE. Trimming pared 0 bases from V and 5 bases from J, leaving 17 bases between.

The sequences come from CD4+ T cells from blood, collected at baseline. The genes are TRBV5-6 and TRBJ2-5; D may be TRBD1 (6 bases). The TCR sequence derives from a human donor with classical Hodgkin lymphoma. Written as DNA, the CDR3 is TGTGCCAGCAGCTTGGAAGGACAGATAATCGGGGAGACCCAGTACTTC. This translates into CASSLEGQIIGETQYF.